Sequencing of this T cell receptor beta chain was carried out in a study of cytomegalovirus exposure and HLA in healthy donors. The donors formed part of the approximately 120-subject validation cohort, distinct from the roughly 630-subject first cohort. TCRdb's table, derived via immunoSEQ multiplex PCR, lists solely in-frame clones and lacks some. The data show 120,000 or so clones, with 85% to 90% seen just once and over 1.3% held by the top ten. To note about this clone: Its antigen is as yet unknown.

Germline lookup yields CDR1 SGHVS and CDR2 FNYEAQ. V was trimmed by 2 bases and J by 4 bases, leaving 12 bases between them. The CDR3 spans 15 residues. General study results and limits: The authors enumerated some 160 TCR beta chains as linked to cytomegalovirus. The TCR clusters that emerged in the first cohort tended, a later analysis found, to co-occur in the 120 validation repertoires.

The sample consisted of PBMCs. The genes are TRBV7-6 and TRBJ1-3, with D possibly TRBD1 on 5 matching bases. The source of this sequence is a young woman in good health and CMV-seropositive. The CDR3 nucleotides are TGTGCCAGCAGCTTAAGTCAGGGAGGGGGAAACACCATATATTTT. Translation: CASSLSQGGGNTIYF. The full variable domain, rest sourced from reference TRBV7-6 and TRBJ1-3, is GAGVSQSPRYKVTKRGQDVALRCDPISGHVSLYWYRQALGQGPEFLTYFNYEAQQDKSGLPNDRFSAERPEGSISTLTIQRTEQRDSAMYRCASSLSQGGGNTIYFGEGSWLTVV.